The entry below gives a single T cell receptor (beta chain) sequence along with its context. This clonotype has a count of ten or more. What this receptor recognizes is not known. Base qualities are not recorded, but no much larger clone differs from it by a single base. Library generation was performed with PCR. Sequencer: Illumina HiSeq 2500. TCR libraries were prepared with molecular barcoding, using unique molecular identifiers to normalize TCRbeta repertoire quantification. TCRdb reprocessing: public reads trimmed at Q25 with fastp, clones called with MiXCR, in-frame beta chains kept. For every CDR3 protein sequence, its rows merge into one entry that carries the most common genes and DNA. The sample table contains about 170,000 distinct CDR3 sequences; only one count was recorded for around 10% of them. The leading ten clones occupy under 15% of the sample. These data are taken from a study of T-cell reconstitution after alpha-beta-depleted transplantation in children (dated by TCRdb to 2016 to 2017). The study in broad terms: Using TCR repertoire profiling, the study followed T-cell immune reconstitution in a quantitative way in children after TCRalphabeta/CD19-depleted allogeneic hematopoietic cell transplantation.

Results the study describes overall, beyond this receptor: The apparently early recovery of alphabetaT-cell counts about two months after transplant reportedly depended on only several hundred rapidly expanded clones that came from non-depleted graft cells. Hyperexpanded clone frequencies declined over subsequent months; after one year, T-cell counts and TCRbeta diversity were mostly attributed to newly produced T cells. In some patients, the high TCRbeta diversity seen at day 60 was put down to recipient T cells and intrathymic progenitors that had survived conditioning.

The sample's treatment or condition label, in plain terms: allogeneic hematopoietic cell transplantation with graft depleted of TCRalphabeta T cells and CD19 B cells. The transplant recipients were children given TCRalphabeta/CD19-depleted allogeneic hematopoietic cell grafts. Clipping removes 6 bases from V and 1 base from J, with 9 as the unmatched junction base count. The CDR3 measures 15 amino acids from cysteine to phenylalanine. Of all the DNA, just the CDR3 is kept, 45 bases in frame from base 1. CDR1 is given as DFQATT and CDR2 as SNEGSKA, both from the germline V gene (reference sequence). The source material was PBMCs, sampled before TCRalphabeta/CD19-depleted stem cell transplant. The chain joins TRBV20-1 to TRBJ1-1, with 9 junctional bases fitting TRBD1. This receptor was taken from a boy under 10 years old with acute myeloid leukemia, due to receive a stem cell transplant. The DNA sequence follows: TGCAGTGCCCGGGACAGGGAGGGAGCGAACACTGAAGCTTTCTTT. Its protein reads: CSARDREGANTEAFF.